These 8 T cell receptor beta chains were sequenced from one sample in a study of shared clonotypes between healthy human individuals. Profiled with immunoSEQ multiplex PCR; TCRdb holds only in-frame clones, not every one. The sample yields 2 million to 2.5 million clones, around 95% seen once. The sample consisted of naive CD4+ T cells sorted from blood. The subset denotes: CD45RA+ positively selected. Receptor source: a man younger than 35 in good health.

The chain carries TRBV9 and TRBJ2-7, with 15 bases lining up with TRBD2. Germline values: CDR1 SGDLS, CDR2 YYNGEE. V was clipped by 3 bases and J by 5 bases; unmatched bases: 3. The length of the CDR3 is 15 residues. DNA for the CDR3: TGTGCCAGCAGCGAGGGACTAGCGGGAGGCCACGAGCAGTACTTC. It translates to CASSEGLAGGHEQYF. Full variable domain (outside the CDR3, taken from reference TRBV9 and TRBJ2-7): DSGVTQTPKHLITATGQRVTLRCSPRSGDLSVYWYQQSLDQGLQFLIQYYNGEERAKGNILERFSAQQFPDLHSELNLSSLELGDSALYFCASSEGLAGGHEQYFGPGTRLTVT.

The chain is built from TRBV18 and TRBJ2-3; D unresolved. The CDR3 length is 15 residues. Germline values: CDR1 KGHSH, CDR2 LQKENI. Deletions cut 0 bases from V and 11 bases from J, with 18 bases between. CDR3 sequence reads: CASSPPAQPNVGQYF. The CDR3 DNA is TGTGCCAGCTCACCACCGGCCCAACCCAATGTAGGGCAGTATTTT. The whole variable domain, remainder taken from reference TRBV18 and TRBJ2-3, is NAGVMQNPRHLVRRRGQEARLRCSPMKGHSHVYWYRQLPEEGLKFMVYLQKENIIDESGMPKERFSAEFPKEGPSILRIQQVVRGDSAAYFCASSPPAQPNVGQYFGPGTRLTVL.

This clone was seen only once. The chain employs TRBV18 and TRBJ2-7; 11 bases are shared with TRBD2. This CDR3 contains 16 residues. The germline CDR1 and CDR2 sequences are KGHSH and LQKENI. J lost 10 bases, V lost 2 bases, and 13 bases had no gene match. CDR3 nucleotide sequence: TGTGCCAGCTCACCAGGGTTTGGGACTAGCGGCGTCAAACAGTACTTC. The encoded protein is CASSPGFGTSGVKQYF.

Points on this clone: Additional DNA sequences in this sample encode the identical CDR3. The CDR3 nucleotides read TGTGCCAGCAGTGGGCAATCTAATCAGCCCCAGCATTTT. It specifies CASSGQSNQPQHF. V and J are TRBV2 and TRBJ1-5, with no clear D. The V end lost 4 bases, the J end lost 4 bases, and 8 bases lay between the germline ends. The CDR3 totals 13 residues. CDR1 is SNHLY, CDR2 FYNNEI, per germline.

The rearrangement links TRBV5-1 to TRBJ1-2; D is undetermined. Germline V gene lookup returns CDR1 SGHRS and CDR2 YFSETQ. Trimming took 5 bases from V and 4 from J, leaving 9 bases between them. This CDR3 contains 12 residues. Here the CDR3 DNA reads TGCGCCAGCAGGTCAGAGGTCTATGGCTACACCTTC. It specifies CASRSEVYGYTF.

With regard to this clone: In the same sample, other DNA sequences code for this CDR3. This chain links TRBV2 with TRBJ1-6, with 7 bases fitting TRBD1. The V segment lost 4 bases and the J segment 5 bases; nucleotides outside the gene matches: 2. Germline V CDR1 and CDR2: SNHLY, FYNNEI. CDR3 length: 14 amino acids. The CDR3 sequence: CASSGQGNNSPLHF. The CDR3 DNA is TGTGCCAGCAGTGGACAGGGAAATAATTCACCCCTCCACTTT.

The chain has TRBV29-1 and TRBJ2-1; tentatively, D is TRBD2 (6 bases). Germline CDR1 and CDR2: SQVTM and ANQGSEA. The CDR3 is 11 amino acids. The germline V and J ends were trimmed by 4 bases and 12 bases, with 13 bases remaining between them. Here the CDR3 reads CSVGEGLGQFF. Here the CDR3 DNA reads TGCAGCGTTGGAGAGGGACTGGGGCAGTTCTTC.

V and J are TRBV6-6 and TRBJ2-7, with 7 bases fitting TRBD2. Germline CDR1 and CDR2: MNHNY and SVGAGI (reference sequence). This CDR3 contains 14 residues. The V segment lost 7 bases and the J segment 0 bases; nucleotides outside the gene matches: 6. For the CDR3, the DNA is TGTGCCAGCAACGCCGGGGGGAGCTCCTACGAGCAGTACTTC. Protein sequence: CASNAGGSSYEQYF.